A selection of T cell receptor beta chains follows, all from one sample in a study of breast tumors, draining lymph nodes, adjacent tissues. Each CDR3 protein gets one entry after TCRdb re-called the multiplex PCR reads with MiXCR. The data contain 7,000 to 9,000 distinct CDR3 sequences, around three quarters of them singletons. The material sequenced was tumor-adjacent breast tissue. The receptor source for this set is a female donor with breast cancer. Some clones in this sample may be carry-over from other donors' samples. CDR3s include the opening cysteine and the closing phenylalanine or tryptophan. Each record gives: CDR3 DNA, CDR3 protein, D gene, V gene, J gene, clone size. A D gene is named only where the DNA matches it firmly. A row's size may be missing; if present it is once, few, many or a size class.

TGTGCCACCAACAGCCAGGACTATGGCTACACCTTC	CATNSQDYGYTF	NA	TRBV6-5	TRBJ1-2	once
TGTGCCAGCAGCCTCGAGACGGGCTCTGGAAACACCATATATTTT	CASSLETGSGNTIYF	NA	TRBV6-1	TRBJ1-3	many
TGCAGTGCTAACAGGAAGGTTGGCACTGAAGCTTTCTTT	CSANRKVGTEAFF	NA	TRBV20-1	TRBJ1-1	NA
TGTGCCAGCAGCCAGACAGGGCAGGGATCACCCCTCCACTTT	CASSQTGQGSPLHF	TRBD1	TRBV3-1	TRBJ1-6	medium-sized
TGCGCCAGCAGCCAAGAAGCCCCCGGGACAGATATAGCCAAAAACATTCAGTACTTC	CASSQEAPGTDIAKNIQYF	TRBD1	TRBV4-1	TRBJ2-4	many
TGCAGTGCTAGAGATGCAGGCTACGGGTGGTCCTATAATTCACCCCTCCACTTT	CSARDAGYGWSYNSPLHF	NA	TRBV20-1	TRBJ1-6	medium-sized
TGTGCCAGCAGTGAAGCGGAAAATTCACCCCTCCACTTT	CASSEAENSPLHF	NA	TRBV6-1	TRBJ1-6	NA
TGTGCCTCTAGCGGGGGGGCCTACGAGCAGTACTTC	CASSGGAYEQYF	TRBD2	TRBV10-3	TRBJ2-7	few
TGTGCCAGCAGCTTGGTCGGGAGGGCCGGGAATGAGCAGTTCTTC	CASSLVGRAGNEQFF	TRBD2	TRBV5-6	TRBJ2-1	NA
TGCGCCAGCGGCCGATCAATAGCGGACGAGCAGTTCTTC	CASGRSIADEQFF	NA	TRBV5-1	TRBJ2-1	once
TGTGCCAGCAGCGTAGTCGGGGGATCGAATGAGCAGTTCTTC	CASSVVGGSNEQFF	NA	TRBV9	TRBJ2-1	NA
TGTGCCAGCAGTTACCCCGGCTCCTACAATGAGCAGTTCTTC	CASSYPGSYNEQFF	NA	TRBV6-2/TRBV6-3	TRBJ2-1	NA
TGCAGTGCTAGGGAGTCAGGGGCGGTGGGCGGCTACACCTTC	CSARESGAVGGYTF	NA	TRBV20-1	TRBJ1-2	once
TGTGCCAGCAGCCCCTCGGGAGCGGGGGGCCGGGATACGCAGTATTTT	CASSPSGAGGRDTQYF	TRBD2	TRBV3-1	TRBJ2-3	few
TGTGCCAGCAGGAAAAGGCGGAACCGTAGCACAGATACGCAGTATTTT	CASRKRRNRSTDTQYF	NA	TRBV7-2	TRBJ2-3	NA
TGTGCCACCAGTGATTCAGGGACACGACCCTACGAGCAGTACTTC	CATSDSGTRPYEQYF	NA	TRBV24-1	TRBJ2-7	NA
TGTGCCACCAGCAGTGCCAGGGAGGGATTGAACTATGGCTACACCTTC	CATSSAREGLNYGYTF	NA	TRBV15	TRBJ1-2	medium-sized
TGTGCCAGCAGTGAACTGGGTAACTATGGCTACACCTTC	CASSELGNYGYTF	NA	TRBV6-1	TRBJ1-2	NA
TGTGCCAGTAGTAGGGCTAGCGGGAGCTACTACGAGCAGTACTTC	CASSRASGSYYEQYF	TRBD2	TRBV19	TRBJ2-7	once
TGTGCCAGCAGCCCCCACCCCGGACAGGTCTTAAAAGAGCAGTACTTC	CASSPHPGQVLKEQYF	TRBD1	TRBV11-3	TRBJ2-7	NA
TGTGCCAGCAGTGAGAGCAGAATCACAGATACGCAGTATTTT	CASSESRITDTQYF	NA	TRBV2	TRBJ2-3	NA
TGCAGCGTCGGTGACAGCACACCGGGACTAGCGCTCCACGAGCAGTACTTC	CSVGDSTPGLALHEQYF	TRBD2	TRBV29-1	TRBJ2-7	NA
TGTGCCAGCAGCCAAACCGCGGGGAGGGACGAGCAGTTCTTC	CASSQTAGRDEQFF	TRBD2	TRBV4-2	TRBJ2-1	NA
TGTGCCAGCAGCTTCACAGGGTTTACAGATACGCAGTATTTT	CASSFTGFTDTQYF	NA	TRBV5-5	TRBJ2-3	NA
TGTGCCAGCAGCTCCCGCTTGGGAGCGACCCAGTACTTC	CASSSRLGATQYF	NA	TRBV7-2	TRBJ2-5	NA
TGTGCCAGCAGCCCTGGGAGGGCTAGCAATCAGCCCCAGCATTTT	CASSPGRASNQPQHF	NA	TRBV12-3/TRBV12-4	TRBJ1-5	once
TGCAGTCCACCCTCCGGGACTCCCGGAGGCGAGCAGTACTTC	CSPPSGTPGGEQYF	NA	TRBV20-1	TRBJ2-7	medium-sized
TGTGCCAGCAATCAGCGGGGGAGCACAGATACGCAGTATTTT	CASNQRGSTDTQYF	TRBD2	TRBV9	TRBJ2-3	NA
TGTGCCAGCAGTTACCGGGGCTCTGGAAACACCATATATTTT	CASSYRGSGNTIYF	NA	TRBV6-2/TRBV6-3	TRBJ1-3	many
TGTGCCAGCAGACCAGGGACTTCTCAAGAGACCCAGTACTTC	CASRPGTSQETQYF	NA	TRBV7-9	TRBJ2-5	once
TGTGCCAGCAGTGAAGGGACAGGGGGTGGAGAGACCCAGTACTTC	CASSEGTGGGETQYF	TRBD1	TRBV2	TRBJ2-5	NA
TGCGCCAGCAGCCTCGCTAGCGGACTAAACAATGAGCAGTTCTTC	CASSLASGLNNEQFF	TRBD2	TRBV5-1	TRBJ2-1	medium-sized
TGTGCCAGCAGTTCAGACTGGAGGACAGGGCGCGAGCAGTACTTC	CASSSDWRTGREQYF	TRBD1	TRBV6-5	TRBJ2-7	few
TGTGCCAGCAGCGCCAGAAGATGGACAGGTGGGACAAGCACAGGTACGCAGTATTTT	CASSARRWTGGTSTGTQYF	TRBD1	TRBV4-2	TRBJ2-3	once
TGCAGTGCTAGAGTGGCTAGCGGGGGCGGGTACGGGCAGTACTTC	CSARVASGGGYGQYF	TRBD2	TRBV20-1	TRBJ2-7	NA
TGCGCCAGCCTCCGCGACACGCGCTCCCAAGAGCAGTTCTTC	CASLRDTRSQEQFF	NA	TRBV5-1	TRBJ2-1	NA
TGTGCCAGCAGCGTAGCCGAGGGAGAGACCCAGTACTTC	CASSVAEGETQYF	NA	TRBV9	TRBJ2-5	NA
TGTGCCAGTAGTATAGCACAGGGTGACGAAAAACTGTTTTTT	CASSIAQGDEKLFF	NA	TRBV19	TRBJ1-4	NA
TGTGCCACCAGCCATAGCGGCTCCGGCTACGAGCAGTACTTC	CATSHSGSGYEQYF	NA	TRBV2	TRBJ2-7	NA
TGCGCCAGCAGCTTGGGTTCTAGCATGTCCTACGAGCAGTACTTC	CASSLGSSMSYEQYF	NA	TRBV5-1	TRBJ2-7	NA
TGTGCCATCAGCGCCGCAATGACCAATGGCTACACCTTC	CAISAAMTNGYTF	NA	TRBV10-3	TRBJ1-2	medium-sized
TGCAGTGCTTCCAAGCGGGAGAGCTCCTACAATGAGCAGTTCTTC	CSASKRESSYNEQFF	TRBD2	TRBV20-1	TRBJ2-1	NA
TGTGCCAGCAGCGGGGCCTCCTACGAGCAGTACTTC	CASSGASYEQYF	NA	TRBV13	TRBJ2-7	NA
TGCAGTGCCCAGCCGTGGGTTGGCTATGGCTACACCTTC	CSAQPWVGYGYTF	NA	TRBV20-1	TRBJ1-2	NA
TGTGCCAGCGGATTGTCGGGGGGGAGCTCCTACGAGCAGTACTTC	CASGLSGGSSYEQYF	TRBD2	TRBV11-2	TRBJ2-7	NA
TGCGCCAGCAGCTTTACTAGCGGGACCCCCGAGCAGTACTTC	CASSFTSGTPEQYF	TRBD2	TRBV5-1	TRBJ2-7	few
TGTGCCAGCAGCCAACTCAGGGGGCCCCAAGATTATAGCAATCAGCCCCAGCATTTT	CASSQLRGPQDYSNQPQHF	TRBD1	TRBV7-8	TRBJ1-5	large